The clone carrying this TCR beta chain came up a few times. RNA transcripts served as template for amplifying TCR beta CDR3 sequences. The authors performed first-round RT-PCR with HTBI primers and then a second-round multiplex PCR. TCRdb fed the multiplex PCR reads into MiXCR, producing one record per CDR3 protein. Here the sample spans a few hundred thousand distinct CDR3 sequences, about 35% being singletons. Looked up from germline, CDR1 is DFQATT and CDR2 is SNEGSKA (reference sequence). The CDR3 loop spans 15 amino acids. V lost 6 bases and J 3 bases, leaving 19 bases between the germline ends. These data come from a study of Graves' ophthalmopathy and Graves' hyperthyroidism. Other autoimmune diseases, uncontrolled infections, pregnancy or lactation led to the exclusion of patients.

Sequenced input: peripheral blood or thyroid tissue (not recorded which). The chain uses TRBV20-1 and TRBJ2-3, with D perhaps assigned TRBD1 or TRBD2 (5 bases each). The sequence derives from an adult man with Graves' hyperthyroidism. This CDR3 is CSARGRNRRTDTQYF. The CDR3 DNA reads as TGCAGTGCGAGGGGACGGAATCGGAGGACAGATACGCAGTATTTT.